The 24 T cell receptor beta chains below all came from one sample that was sequenced in a study of control samples from healthy donors and cancer patients. The table came from immunoSEQ multiplex PCR; TCRdb's copy has only in-frame clones and leaves some out. The table has 150,000 to 200,000 clones, around 88% seen once. Material for sequencing was blood. The receptors derive from a man younger than 35 in good health.

The rearrangement uses TRBV7-6 and TRBJ2-3; D is possibly TRBD2 (5 bases). Trimming took 3 bases from V and 2 from J, leaving 12 bases between them. Looked up from germline, CDR1 is SGHVS and CDR2 is FNYEAQ. The CDR3 runs to 15 residues. In DNA, the CDR3 is TGTGCCAGCAGCTTGCTGGACTCCTACACAGATACGCAGTATTTT. It translates to CASSLLDSYTDTQYF.

The CDR3 sequence: CAISESRTGGGEETQYF. In DNA, the CDR3 is TGTGCCATCAGTGAGTCGAGGACAGGGGGCGGGGAAGAGACCCAGTACTTC. V is TRBV10-3 and J is TRBJ2-5; 11 positions agree with TRBD1. Trimming took 0 bases from V and 3 from J; bases not matched to a gene: 6. The CDR3 runs to 17 residues. Germline V gene data show CDR1 as ENHRY and CDR2 as SYGVKD.

This chain uses TRBV19 with TRBJ2-7; D is perhaps TRBD1 (6 bases). Germline V gives CDR1 LNHDA, CDR2 SQIVND (reference sequence). V was trimmed by 7 bases and J by 4 bases, leaving 17 bases between them. The CDR3 length is 14 residues. CDR3 loop: CASKIGQRPYEQYF. CDR3 in DNA: TGTGCCAGTAAAATAGGACAGCGCCCTTACGAGCAGTACTTC.

The chain combines TRBV28 with TRBJ2-7; no firm D call. The ends were cut back, 5 bases at V and 4 bases at J, with 18 bases in the middle. The CDR3 has 15 residues. In germline, CDR1 is MDHEN, CDR2 SYDVKM. The CDR3 sequence: CASSPLGRTRYEQYF. DNA of the CDR3: TGTGCCAGCAGTCCCCTCGGCAGGACCCGGTACGAGCAGTACTTC. Full variable domain (remainder filled in from reference TRBV28 and TRBJ2-7): DVKVTQSSRYLVKRTGEKVFLECVQDMDHENMFWYRQDPGLGLRLIYFSYDVKMKEKGDIPEGYSVSREKKERFSLILESASTNQTSMYLCASSPLGRTRYEQYFGPGTRLTVT.

The chain carries TRBV6-5 and TRBJ2-5; 10 positions agree with TRBD1. The CDR3 covers 15 residues. After removal of 5 bases from V and 5 bases from J, the junction contained 8 bases not matched to a gene. CDR1 is MNHEY, CDR2 SVGAGI, per germline. The CDR3 region has the DNA TGTGCCAGCAGTATACCGGGACAGGGGTGGGAGACCCAGTACTTC. Its translation is CASSIPGQGWETQYF.

The chain has TRBV29-1 and TRBJ2-1, with 8 positions matching TRBD2. CDR1 SQVTM and CDR2 ANQGSEA come from the germline V gene. The CDR3 spans 13 residues. V trimming: 4 bases; J trimming: 5 bases; junction bases outside the gene matches: 4. The CDR3 loop reads CSVVTSGDNEQFF. Written as DNA, the CDR3 is TGCAGCGTTGTTACTAGCGGAGACAATGAGCAGTTCTTC.

The V and J genes are TRBV12-3 or TRBV12-4 and TRBJ1-5; D not certain. Deletions cut 3 bases from V and 4 bases from J, with 7 bases between. This CDR3 has 13 residues. CDR3 coding DNA: TGTGCCAGCAGTTTGAGCCCTAATCAGCCCCAGCATTTT. It codes for CASSLSPNQPQHF.

The rearrangement links TRBV28 to TRBJ1-4; TRBD1 might be the D (5 bases). Trimming removed 2 bases from V and 8 bases from J, with 12 bases in between. The CDR3 is made up of 14 amino acids. The V gene's germline CDR1 is MDHEN and CDR2 SYDVKM. In DNA form, the CDR3 reads TGTGCCAGCAGTTTAGATACAGGTTACGAAAAACTGTTTTTT. This gives the protein CASSLDTGYEKLFF.

This chain links TRBV5-1 with TRBJ2-1; no reliable D call. Per the germline V gene, CDR1 is SGHRS and CDR2 is YFSETQ. V was trimmed by 3 bases and J by 4 bases, leaving 11 bases between them. CDR3 length: 14 residues. CDR3 sequence: CASSSTALYNEQFF. CDR3 in DNA: TGCGCCAGCAGCTCAACTGCTCTGTACAATGAGCAGTTCTTC.

The J gene is TRBJ2-7, the V gene TRBV7-2; either TRBD1 or TRBD2 may supply D (5 bases each). The V gene's germline CDR1 is SGHTA and CDR2 FQGNSA. This CDR3 contains 13 residues. Trimming left V 4 bases short and J 7 bases short, with 14 bases between. The CDR3 loop is CASSSPSWGEQYF. Here the CDR3 DNA reads TGTGCCAGCAGCTCCCCTTCATGGGGGGAGCAGTACTTC.

The chain has TRBV3-1 (or the pseudogene TRBV3-2) and TRBJ1-3; D unclear. Per the germline V gene, CDR1 is LGHDT and CDR2 is YNNKEL (reference sequence). Trimming pared 1 base from V and 2 bases from J, leaving 9 bases between. The CDR3 covers 15 residues. The CDR3 is CASSQGLATGNTIYF. The DNA for the CDR3 is TGTGCCAGCAGCCAAGGACTGGCAACTGGAAACACCATATATTTT.

The chain's CDR3 is CASSPLFGDRGNYGYTF. In DNA form, the CDR3 reads TGTGCCAGCAGCCCGCTTTTTGGGGACCGCGGTAACTATGGCTACACCTTC. The chain recombines TRBV4-2 with TRBJ1-2, with a weak D call TRBD1 (5 bases). This CDR3 is built from 17 residues. V shed 4 bases and J shed 1 base, with 19 bases lying between them. CDR1 is LGHNA and CDR2 is YNFKEQ in the germline V gene.

J is TRBJ2-7 and V is TRBV30; 7 bases are a match to TRBD1. The junction had 5 bases not matched to a gene; V was cut back by 3 bases and J by 3 bases. This CDR3 spans 13 amino acids. Germline-derived CDR1 and CDR2 are GTSNPN and SVGIG (reference sequence). The CDR3 here is CAWREQGIYEQYF. The CDR3 region has the DNA TGTGCCTGGAGGGAACAGGGGATCTACGAGCAGTACTTC.

This chain connects TRBV6-1 to TRBJ1-2; 9 bases are shared with TRBD1. With 3 bases clipped from V and 4 bases from J, the junction kept 0 bases outside the gene matches. Germline V lookup: CDR1 MNHNS, CDR2 SASEGT. This CDR3 region has 13 residues. The CDR3 loop reads CASSETGGYGYTF. CDR3 sequence (DNA): TGTGCCAGCAGTGAGACAGGGGGCTATGGCTACACCTTC.

The J gene is TRBJ2-5, the V gene TRBV7-9; D is undetermined. Trimming cost V 5 bases and J 5 bases, with 6 bases left between them. Looked up from germline, CDR1 is SEHNR and CDR2 is FQNEAQ (reference sequence). The CDR3 has 11 residues. The CDR3 loop is CASSLKETQYF. CDR3 nucleotides: TGTGCCAGCAGCCTAAAGGAGACCCAGTACTTC.

The J gene is TRBJ2-5, the V gene TRBV6-2 or TRBV6-3; D gene ambiguous. CDR1 is MNHEY, CDR2 SVGEGT, per germline. The CDR3 has 11 amino acids. Trimming removed 1 base at V and 5 bases at J, with 2 bases between. In nucleotides, the CDR3 is TGTGCCAGCAGTTACTATGAGACCCAGTACTTC. It codes for CASSYYETQYF.

The gene calls are TRBV5-4 and TRBJ1-1; TRBD1 matches at 7 bases. CDR1 and CDR2 from the germline V gene are SGHNT and YYREEE (reference sequence). The CDR3 runs to 12 residues. Trimming cost V 4 bases and J 7 bases; bases outside gene matches: 4. The CDR3 sequence is CASSPRTGEAFF. The CDR3 DNA reads TGTGCCAGCAGCCCACGGACAGGTGAAGCTTTCTTT.

This clone was seen a few times. The chain has TRBV28 and TRBJ2-7; D gene unclear. V was pared by 5 bases and J by 2 bases, with 13 bases between. From germline, CDR1 is MDHEN and CDR2 SYDVKM. The CDR3 has 14 amino acids. The CDR3 reads CASSPTVAPYEQYF. CDR3 DNA sequence: TGTGCCAGCAGTCCCACCGTAGCTCCCTACGAGCAGTACTTC.

The rearrangement links TRBV20-1 to TRBJ2-1; D is uncertain. CDR3 length: 12 residues. CDR1 is DFQATT, CDR2 SNEGSKA, per germline (reference sequence). V dropped 3 bases and J dropped 8 bases, with 11 bases sitting between them. CDR3 protein: CSASSDRDEQFF. The CDR3 region has the DNA TGCAGTGCTAGTTCCGACCGCGATGAGCAGTTCTTC.

A single count supports this clone. The CDR3 DNA follows: TGTGCCAGTCCGCGAGAACCTTCGGAGAGGGAGCAGTACTTC. Amino acid sequence: CASPREPSEREQYF. The chain uses TRBV19 and TRBJ2-7; no clear D. CDR1 is LNHDA and CDR2 is SQIVND in the germline V gene (reference sequence). The CDR3 spans 14 residues. Trimming pared 8 bases from V and 7 bases from J, leaving 21 bases between.

The chain has TRBV9 and TRBJ1-4; D perhaps matches TRBD1 (5 bases). The CDR3 has 15 amino acids. V dropped 3 bases and J dropped 3 bases, with 12 bases sitting between them. Per germline, CDR1 SGDLS and CDR2 YYNGEE. The DNA of the CDR3 is TGTGCCAGCAGCGCTCTGGAGGGGTCTAATGAAAAACTGTTTTTT. Amino acids: CASSALEGSNEKLFF.

This clone was recorded a few times. This chain links TRBV6-5 with TRBJ1-5; D uncertain. The CDR3 spans 13 residues. Germline V gene sequence: CDR1 MNHEY, CDR2 SVGAGI. V was shortened by 0 bases and J by 6 bases, with 6 bases between the two germline ends. The CDR3 coding sequence is TGTGCCAGCAGTTACTCGTCTGTTCAGCCCCAGCATTTT. This codes for CASSYSSVQPQHF.

The gene calls are TRBV5-6 and TRBJ1-4, with D possibly TRBD1 on 5 matching bases. Trimming stripped 4 bases from V and 4 bases from J, with 17 bases between. Germline V CDR1 and CDR2: SGHDT, YYEEEE. This CDR3 is built from 16 residues. CDR3 nucleotides: TGTGCCAGCAGCCAAAATCGGGGCATTAGTAATGAAAAACTGTTTTTT. The encoded protein is CASSQNRGISNEKLFF.

The chain couples TRBV7-9 to TRBJ2-5; D is perhaps TRBD1 (5 bases). Germline CDR1 SEHNR, CDR2 FQNEAQ (reference sequence). The CDR3 loop spans 13 amino acids. With 5 bases removed from V and 5 bases from J, the gap between germline ends came to 12 bases. The CDR3 coding sequence is TGTGCCAGCAGCCCCCAGGGTGGCGAGACCCAGTACTTC. Translating gives CASSPQGGETQYF. Together with reference TRBV7-9 and TRBJ2-5, the CDR3 gives the full variable domain: DTGVSQNPRHKITKRGQNVTFRCDPISEHNRLYWYRQTLGQGPEFLTYFQNEAQLEKSRLLSDRFSAERPKGSFSTLEIQRTEQGDSAMYLCASSPQGGETQYFGPGTRLLVL.